The 27 T cell receptor beta chains listed next were all sequenced from one sample in a study of T cells in localized non-small cell lung cancer. Sequencing used immunoSEQ multiplex PCR; TCRdb keeps in-frame clones, though not all of them. The repertoire holds around 94,000 clones, with approximately 90% as singletons. The source material was peripheral blood, sampled before any cancer treatment. Every receptor here comes from a man aged 40-75 years with stage I squamous cell lung carcinoma.

This chain connects TRBV4-3 to TRBJ2-7, with a tentative D call TRBD1 (5 bases). Per the germline V gene, CDR1 is LGHNA and CDR2 is YSLEER. The CDR3 has 14 amino acids. V was pared by 1 base and J by 6 bases, with 13 bases between. The CDR3 is CASSQVVRDAEQYF. CDR3 bases: TGCGCCAGCAGCCAAGTCGTCAGGGATGCCGAGCAGTACTTC.

This sequence joins TRBV5-5 and TRBJ2-7, with TRBD1 matching over 10 bases. V trimming: 5 bases; J trimming: 3 bases; junction bases outside the gene matches: 5. The CDR3 length is 14 residues. Germline loops: CDR1 SGHKS, CDR2 YYEKEE (reference sequence). CDR3 sequence reads: CASRAGQGNYEQYF. In DNA, the CDR3 is TGTGCCAGCAGGGCGGGACAGGGGAACTACGAGCAGTACTTC.

The V and J genes are TRBV11-2 and TRBJ2-7; no reliable D call. CDR1 is SGHAT, CDR2 FQNNGV, per germline. The CDR3 contains 14 residues. V was clipped by 3 bases and J by 6 bases, with 15 bases between them. DNA of the CDR3: TGTGCCAGCAGCTTCACGGTATACGACGGCGAGCAGTACTTC. Translation gives CASSFTVYDGEQYF.

The chain combines TRBV27 with TRBJ1-6; D not certain. CDR1 MNHEY and CDR2 SMNVEV come from the germline V gene (reference sequence). V lost 2 bases and J lost 7, with 24 bases in between. This CDR3 region has 19 residues. The CDR3 spells CASSLRLQLKDHANSPLHF. The DNA of the CDR3 is TGTGCCAGCAGTTTACGGTTACAGCTAAAAGACCATGCCAATTCACCCCTCCACTTT.

This clone was counted once. CDR3 DNA: TGTGCCAGCAGCACAGGCGGTCGATACTATGGCTACACCTTC. It codes for CASSTGGRYYGYTF. V and J are TRBV5-4 and TRBJ1-2, with D perhaps matching TRBD1 (5 bases). The length of the CDR3 is 14 residues. Trimming removed 4 bases from V and 3 bases from J, with 13 bases in between. Germline-derived CDR1 and CDR2 are SGHNT and YYREEE (reference sequence). Full variable domain (outside the CDR3, taken from reference TRBV5-4 and TRBJ1-2): ETGVTQSPTHLIKTRGQQVTLRCSSQSGHNTVSWYQQALGQGPQFIFQYYREEENGRGNFPPRFSGLQFPNYSSELNVNALELDDSALYLCASSTGGRYYGYTFGSGTRLTVV.

The table lists this clone with a count of one. The V gene is TRBV5-1, the J gene TRBJ1-2, with D uncertain. Trimming left V 5 bases short and J 8 bases short, with 16 bases between. CDR3 size: 13 residues. Per the germline V gene, CDR1 is SGHRS and CDR2 is YFSETQ. Here the CDR3 DNA reads TGCGCCAGCAGTGAAGGACGGCCTGGGGGCTACACCTTC. Protein: CASSEGRPGGYTF.

The chain carries TRBV28 and TRBJ1-1; tentatively, D is TRBD1 (5 bases). Trimming shortened V by 3 bases and J by 0 bases, and 20 bases separated the two germline ends. This CDR3 comprises 18 residues. From germline, CDR1 is MDHEN and CDR2 SYDVKM. Here the CDR3 DNA reads TGTGCCAGCAGTTTTAGTAGGACATGGACAAATTTGAACACTGAAGCTTTCTTT. Its protein product is CASSFSRTWTNLNTEAFF.

The V gene is TRBV7-9, the J gene TRBJ1-1, with TRBD1 matching 7 bases. CDR3 length equals 13 residues. Germline V gene data show CDR1 as SEHNR and CDR2 as FQNEAQ (reference sequence). V trimming: 3 bases; J trimming: 4 bases; junction bases outside the gene matches: 2. The CDR3 reads CASSFTGVTEAFF. CDR3 sequence (DNA): TGTGCCAGCAGCTTCACAGGGGTCACTGAAGCTTTCTTT.

For the CDR3, the DNA is TGTGCCAGTAGTATAGTTGGGGGAAGGGGCAATCAGCCCCAGCATTTT. Translation: CASSIVGGRGNQPQHF. The chain links TRBV19 to TRBJ1-5; TRBD1 is a possible D gene (5 bases). Trimming pared 1 base from V and 2 bases from J, leaving 12 bases between. Germline CDR1 LNHDA, CDR2 SQIVND (reference sequence). The CDR3 runs to 16 residues.

The rearrangement links TRBV6-5 to TRBJ1-1; no definite D call. The CDR3 consists of 13 residues. V was clipped by 10 bases and J by 9 bases, with 21 bases between them. Germline assignment: CDR1 MNHEY and CDR2 SVGAGI. The CDR3 nucleotides read TGTGCCACTAGTTCTGAGGGAGGGCAAAAAGCTTTCTTT. Translating it yields CATSSEGGQKAFF.

The rearrangement links TRBV11-2 to TRBJ1-2; 7 bases are shared with TRBD1. Germline V lookup: CDR1 SGHAT, CDR2 FQNNGV. The CDR3 consists of 13 residues. V shed 1 base and J 8 bases; nucleotides not matched to a gene: 4. CDR3 region: CASSLVDREGYTF. The CDR3 DNA reads TGTGCCAGCAGCTTAGTTGACAGGGAAGGCTACACCTTC.

As regards this clone: This sample includes further DNA sequences coding for the same CDR3. This chain connects TRBV6-5 to TRBJ2-6; D perhaps matches TRBD1 (5 bases). This CDR3 has 15 residues. V lost 3 bases and J lost 3, with 9 bases in between. Germline CDR1 MNHEY, CDR2 SVGAGI. The CDR3 here is CASSYRGSGANVLTF. CDR3 nucleotides: TGTGCCAGCAGTTATAGGGGCAGTGGGGCCAACGTCCTGACTTTC.

The chain carries TRBV10-3 and TRBJ2-7, with TRBD1 identical over 9 bases. With 10 bases clipped from V and 3 bases from J, the junction kept 19 bases outside the gene matches. The CDR3 spans 17 residues. Germline loops: CDR1 ENHRY, CDR2 SYGVKD. The CDR3 loop reads CATADRGRSVSVYEQYF. The CDR3 coding sequence is TGTGCCACCGCGGACAGGGGAAGAAGTGTTAGCGTCTACGAGCAGTACTTC.

In its sample, this clone was seen once. V gene TRBV10-3 combines with J gene TRBJ2-3, with TRBD2 matching over 14 bases. Per the germline V gene, CDR1 is ENHRY and CDR2 is SYGVKD. CDR3 length: 21 residues. J lost 4 bases, V lost 2 bases, and 17 bases had no gene match. DNA of the CDR3: TGTGCCATCAGTGAGAAAAAGACTAGCGGGGGGGCCATTCTTAGCGCAGATACGCAGTATTTT. This translates into CAISEKKTSGGAILSADTQYF.

This clone was counted only a few times. This chain joins TRBV6-5 and TRBJ1-6; 9 nucleotides agree with TRBD1. Germline CDR1 MNHEY, CDR2 SVGAGI. The CDR3 runs to 15 residues. After removal of 7 bases from V and 8 bases from J, the junction contained 9 bases not matched to a gene. The CDR3 loop is CASTLTGGFDSPLHF. Here the CDR3 DNA reads TGTGCCAGCACCTTAACAGGGGGCTTTGATTCACCCCTCCACTTT.

V is TRBV6-5 and J is TRBJ2-7; possible D gene TRBD1, 5 bases. Trimming left V 6 bases short and J 6 bases short, with 18 bases between. CDR3 size: 14 residues. Germline lookup yields CDR1 MNHEY and CDR2 SVGAGI. CDR3: CASSLDSAPGEQYF. The CDR3 region has the DNA TGTGCCAGCAGCCTAGACAGCGCGCCTGGCGAGCAGTACTTC.

This chain joins TRBV5-1 and TRBJ1-1; perhaps TRBD1 as D (6 bases). Per the germline V gene, CDR1 is SGHRS and CDR2 is YFSETQ. This CDR3 has 14 amino acids. Trimming took off 4 bases at V and 2 bases at J, with 12 bases between the two ends. The CDR3 sequence: CASSQTGSNTEAFF. The DNA for the CDR3 is TGCGCCAGCAGCCAAACAGGGTCCAACACTGAAGCTTTCTTT.

This chain's CDR3 is CASSQEPGLAGANEQFF. CDR3 sequence (DNA): TGCGCCAGCAGCCAAGAACCGGGACTAGCGGGGGCTAATGAGCAGTTCTTC. The J gene is TRBJ2-1, the V gene TRBV4-1, with TRBD2 identical over 14 bases. This CDR3 region has 17 residues. Germline values: CDR1 MGHRA, CDR2 YSYEKL. V lost 0 bases, J lost 7 bases, and 5 bases stayed unmatched.

This chain links TRBV11-2 with TRBJ1-5; no definite D call. V was cut by 5 bases and J by 1 base, with 6 bases left in between. This CDR3 region has 13 residues. From germline, CDR1 is SGHAT and CDR2 FQNNGV. CDR3 region: CASSPGSNQPQHF. CDR3 nucleotide sequence: TGTGCCAGCAGCCCGGGGAGCAATCAGCCCCAGCATTTT.

The chain links TRBV7-6 to TRBJ2-7; 7 positions match TRBD2. Germline CDR1 reads SGHVS; CDR2 reads FNYEAQ. CDR3 size: 16 residues. The J segment lost 0 bases and the V segment lost 0 bases, leaving 5 bases of the junction unmatched. The CDR3 coding sequence is TGTGCCAGCAGCTTAGCGGCGGGGGATAGCTCCTACGAGCAGTACTTC. It yields the protein CASSLAAGDSSYEQYF.

The chain employs TRBV5-8 and TRBJ1-3; possible D gene TRBD1, 5 bases. Germline loops: CDR1 SGHTS, CDR2 YDEGEE. The CDR3 is 14 amino acids. Trimming took 2 bases from V and 4 from J, leaving 10 bases between them. CDR3 sequence reads: CASSFGARGNTIYF. The CDR3 nucleotides are TGTGCCAGCAGCTTTGGGGCTCGCGGAAACACCATATATTTT.

The CDR3 DNA sequence: TGTGCCAGCAGCTTAAGGGCTAGCGGGTTGAACACCGGGGAGCTGTTTTTT. This gives the protein CASSLRASGLNTGELFF. J is TRBJ2-2 and V is TRBV13; 8 positions agree with TRBD2. Germline CDR1 PRHDT, CDR2 FYEKMQ (reference sequence). V dropped 2 bases and J dropped 1; count of bases not matched to a gene: 6. The CDR3 runs to 17 residues.

The chain links TRBV19 to TRBJ1-5, with D uncertain. The V end was cut by 9 bases, the J end by 0 bases, with 9 bases between. Germline V gene lookup returns CDR1 LNHDA and CDR2 SQIVND (reference sequence). The CDR3 is 13 residues long. CDR3 DNA: TGTGCCAGCCGGGGAAATAGCAATCAGCCCCAGCATTTT. Its translation: CASRGNSNQPQHF.

The J gene is TRBJ1-1, the V gene TRBV10-3; D is unclear. CDR3 length: 14 amino acids. Trimming cost V 3 bases and J 2 bases, with 10 bases left between them. Germline CDR1 and CDR2: ENHRY and SYGVKD. The CDR3 loop is CAISETAFNTEAFF. In nucleotides, the CDR3 is TGTGCCATCAGTGAAACAGCCTTTAACACTGAAGCTTTCTTT.

In this sample, this clone turned up once. The chain carries TRBV28 and TRBJ2-1; D ambiguous. Germline CDR1 reads MDHEN; CDR2 reads SYDVKM. Trimming removed 2 bases at V and 7 bases at J, with 6 bases between. This CDR3 spans 12 amino acids. The DNA for the CDR3 is TGTGCCAGCAGTTTACAGCTTAATGAGCAGTTCTTC. This encodes CASSLQLNEQFF.

V and J are TRBV4-3 and TRBJ2-5; TRBD2 is a possible D gene (5 bases). This CDR3 is built from 16 residues. Trimming removed 3 bases from V and 1 base from J, with 15 bases in between. Germline CDR1 and CDR2: LGHNA and YSLEER. The CDR3 region has the DNA TGCGCCAGCAGCCAGTCACCCACGGGATCCCAAGAGACCCAGTACTTC. Translating gives CASSQSPTGSQETQYF.

The chain's CDR3 is CASRVGGLNTEAFF. CDR3 in DNA: TGTGCCAGCAGGGTCGGCGGGTTGAACACTGAAGCTTTCTTT. The chain links TRBV6-1 to TRBJ1-1; D is undetermined. Germline-derived CDR1 and CDR2 are MNHNS and SASEGT. CDR3 size: 14 residues. V was cut by 6 bases and J by 0 bases, with 11 bases left in between.